Below, 17 T cell receptor beta chains from the same sample are listed, as sequenced in a study of graft-versus-host responses after intestinal transplantation. Using immunoSEQ multiplex PCR, the repertoire was profiled, and TCRdb retains in-frame clones only, with some absent. The sample holds fewer than 100,000 clones, about 84% seen once. The sample here was PBMCs, taken 255 days after intestinal transplant. Receptors were obtained from a human patient who received an intestinal transplant, so some T cells may come from the graft donor.

The CDR3 nucleotides are TGTGCCAGCAGGGGACAGGGGACCTTCAACACTGAAGCTTTCTTT. The encoded protein is CASRGQGTFNTEAFF. The rearrangement uses TRBV28 and TRBJ1-1; 10 bases align to TRBD1. Trimming took 6 bases from V and 2 from J; bases not matched to a gene: 6. This CDR3 has 15 amino acids. The V gene's germline CDR1 is MDHEN and CDR2 SYDVKM.

DNA of the CDR3: TGCGCCAGCGACGAGACAGGGGCGGGCAATGAGCAGTTCTTC. Protein product: CASDETGAGNEQFF. The rearrangement uses TRBV5-1 and TRBJ2-1; 8 positions agree with TRBD1. The V gene's germline CDR1 is SGHRS and CDR2 YFSETQ. The length of the CDR3 is 14 residues. V shed 7 bases and J 6 bases; nucleotides not matched to a gene: 9.

This chain uses TRBV6-1 with TRBJ1-4; TRBD1 agrees at 10 bases. The CDR3 extends over 17 amino acids. V lost 2 bases and J lost 5; bases outside the gene matches: 8. The V gene's germline CDR1 is MNHNS and CDR2 SASEGT. In nucleotides, the CDR3 is TGTGCCAGCAGTGAATTCCTAGGGGACAGGGGAAATGAAAAACTGTTTTTT. This codes for CASSEFLGDRGNEKLFF.

In DNA, the CDR3 is TGTGCCAGTAGTATGTCGGGGGGATGGAGCTCCTACGAGCAGTACTTC. This codes for CASSMSGGWSSYEQYF. This chain links TRBV19 with TRBJ2-7, with 7 positions matching TRBD2. CDR3 length equals 16 residues. V dropped 3 bases and J dropped 0; count of bases not matched to a gene: 8. The germline CDR1 and CDR2 sequences are LNHDA and SQIVND (reference sequence).

There are a few counts of this clone. The rearrangement joins TRBV28 to TRBJ1-2, with TRBD1 as a possible D gene (5 bases). The V end was cut by 8 bases, the J end by 0 bases, with 19 bases between. The CDR3 contains 16 residues. Germline values: CDR1 MDHEN, CDR2 SYDVKM. The CDR3 is CASETGGLRANYGYTF. The CDR3 nucleotides read TGTGCCAGCGAAACGGGGGGACTCCGAGCTAACTATGGCTACACCTTC.

V gene TRBV11-2 combines with J gene TRBJ2-1; TRBD1 agrees at 9 bases. V was clipped by 1 base and J by 2 bases; unmatched bases: 9. Germline V gene sequence: CDR1 SGHAT, CDR2 FQNNGV. The CDR3 has 18 residues. The CDR3 sequence is CASSLVDNRGQAYNEQFF. The CDR3 DNA reads as TGTGCCAGCAGCTTAGTCGACAACAGGGGGCAAGCCTACAATGAGCAGTTCTTC.

The chain is built from TRBV4-1 and TRBJ1-5; the D gene is possibly TRBD1 (5 bases). V was trimmed by 0 bases and J by 3 bases, leaving 12 bases between them. The CDR3 has 16 amino acids. Germline values: CDR1 MGHRA, CDR2 YSYEKL. CDR3 sequence: CASSQDPGPPNQPQHF. The CDR3 DNA reads as TGCGCCAGCAGCCAAGATCCGGGGCCCCCCAATCAGCCCCAGCATTTT.

The chain joins TRBV28 to TRBJ1-5, with 7 bases aligning to TRBD1. V trimming: 5 bases; J trimming: 3 bases; junction bases outside the gene matches: 4. The CDR3 length is 14 residues. Per the germline V gene, CDR1 is MDHEN and CDR2 is SYDVKM. The CDR3 region is CASSKGQTNQPQHF. CDR3 nucleotide sequence: TGTGCCAGCAGTAAGGGACAGACCAATCAGCCCCAGCATTTT.

The CDR3 reads CAWSSLGGTNEKLFF. The CDR3, as DNA: TGTGCCTGGTCCTCCCTGGGGGGCACTAATGAAAAACTGTTTTTT. V gene TRBV30 combines with J gene TRBJ1-4, with D perhaps matching TRBD1 (6 bases). Trimming removed 5 bases at V and 2 bases at J, with 15 bases between. The CDR3 spans 15 residues. CDR1 is GTSNPN, CDR2 SVGIG, per germline (reference sequence). Variable domain in full (rest from reference TRBV30 and TRBJ1-4): SQTIHQWPATLVQPVGSPLSLECTVEGTSNPNLYWYRQAAGRGLQLLFYSVGIGQISSEVPQNLSASRPQDRQFILSSKKLLLSDSGFYLCAWSSLGGTNEKLFFGSGTQLSVL.

The chain uses TRBV2 and TRBJ1-3, with no clear D. The CDR3 totals 13 residues. Germline CDR1 and CDR2: SNHLY and FYNNEI. V lost 3 bases and J lost 2, with 5 bases in between. CDR3 DNA sequence: TGTGCCAGCAGTGAGGAGCCTGGAAACACCATATATTTT. Translating it yields CASSEEPGNTIYF.

The rearrangement joins TRBV7-9 to TRBJ2-7; D remains unclear. The CDR3 consists of 14 residues. The V gene lost 3 bases and the J gene lost 4 bases, with 13 bases spanning the gap. Germline V gives CDR1 SEHNR, CDR2 FQNEAQ (reference sequence). The CDR3 sequence: CASSFPQRPYEQYF. For the CDR3, the DNA is TGTGCCAGCAGCTTCCCCCAACGTCCTTACGAGCAGTACTTC.

The chain employs TRBV28 and TRBJ1-4, with a weak D call TRBD1 (5 bases). V was trimmed by 1 base and J by 2 bases, leaving 8 bases between them. Germline loops: CDR1 MDHEN, CDR2 SYDVKM. The CDR3 contains 15 residues. DNA for the CDR3: TGTGCCAGCAGTTTATTGGGGGGGACTAATGAAAAACTGTTTTTT. This codes for CASSLLGGTNEKLFF.

Turning to this clone: An end of the junction differs from the germline gene, which may be a read error. CDR3 DNA sequence: TGCGCCGGCAGTGAACTAGCGGGAGAAAGGGCATACGCCGGGGAGCTGTTTTTT. Encoded protein: CAGSELAGERAYAGELFF. The chain has TRBV10-2 and TRBJ2-2; TRBD2 aligns across 11 bases. Germline loops: CDR1 WSHSY, CDR2 SAAADI. The CDR3 loop spans 18 amino acids.

This chain links TRBV7-8 with TRBJ1-3; no firm D call. Germline CDR1 and CDR2: SGHVS and FQNEAQ. The CDR3 has 16 residues. V was trimmed by 4 bases and J by 2 bases, leaving 15 bases between them. The CDR3 region is CASSSWRAETGNTIYF. The CDR3 region has the DNA TGTGCCAGCAGCTCATGGCGCGCCGAAACTGGAAACACCATATATTTT.

This chain connects TRBV11-2 to TRBJ2-7; D may be TRBD2 (5 bases). Trimming took off 0 bases at V and 2 bases at J, with 11 bases between the two ends. The length of the CDR3 is 15 residues. Per the germline V gene, CDR1 is SGHAT and CDR2 is FQNNGV. The CDR3 sequence is CASSLELAGTYEQYF. CDR3 nucleotide sequence: TGTGCCAGCAGCTTAGAGTTGGCGGGCACCTACGAGCAGTACTTC.

This clone showed up just once. The chain carries TRBV11-2 and TRBJ1-2; no firm D call. V lost 0 bases and J 14 bases, leaving 16 bases between the germline ends. There are 13 residues in the CDR3. Germline loops: CDR1 SGHAT, CDR2 FQNNGV. CDR3 coding DNA: TGTGCCAGCAGCTTAGATCTAGGGCGTCGAGGAACCTTC. This translates into CASSLDLGRRGTF. Drawing the rest from reference TRBV11-2 and TRBJ1-2, the complete variable domain is EAGVAQSPRYKIIEKRQSVAFWCNPISGHATLYWYQQILGQGPKLLIQFQNNGVVDDSQLPKDRFSAERLKGVDSTLKIQPAKLEDSAVYLCASSLDLGRRGTFGSGTRLTVV.

The CDR3 DNA reads as TGTGCCTGGACGGGACAGCCGAACACTGAAGCTTTCTTT. It encodes CAWTGQPNTEAFF. The chain carries TRBV30 and TRBJ1-1, with 7 bases identical to TRBD1. This CDR3 comprises 13 residues. Germline V gene lookup returns CDR1 GTSNPN and CDR2 SVGIG (reference sequence). V was clipped by 4 bases and J by 1 base; unmatched bases: 3.